Below, 31 T cell receptor beta chains from the same sample are listed, as sequenced in a study of glioma-infiltrating T cells. TCR alpha and beta CDR3 regions were amplified from RNA using iRepertoire nested multiplex PCR. TCRdb analysed the multiplex PCR reads with MiXCR anew, one entry per CDR3 protein. The sample shows 150,000 to 200,000 distinct CDR3 sequences, around 40% of them seen only once. Sequencing was carried out using glioma tissue, nonneoplastic brain tissue, or PBMCs (not recorded which). Every receptor here comes from a human donor with low-grade glioma or glioblastoma, undergoing nonglioma brain surgery, or in good health (not recorded which).

This clonotype was recorded a few times. V gene TRBV28 combines with J gene TRBJ2-7; tentatively, D is TRBD2 (7 bases). The V end lost 3 bases, the J end lost 3 bases, and 21 bases lay between the germline ends. Germline CDR1 MDHEN, CDR2 SYDVKM. The length of the CDR3 is 17 residues. The CDR3 bases are TGTGCCAGCAGTTTCGAAATTAGAGGGGGGGGCGACTACGAGCAGTACTTC. Translation: CASSFEIRGGGDYEQYF.

Comments on this clonotype: A read error may explain this, as a much larger clone is one base away. The chain recombines TRBV6-6 with TRBJ2-1, with no clear D. V shed 4 bases and J shed 10 bases, with 20 bases lying between them. The V gene's germline CDR1 is MNHNY and CDR2 SVGAGI (reference sequence). The length of the CDR3 is 15 residues. CDR3 in amino acids: CASSFPPGDNYEQFF. In DNA, the CDR3 is TGTGCCAGCAGTTTTCCCCCGGGCGACAACTACGAGCAGTTCTTC.

This clonotype appeared once. One junction end does not reproduce the germline sequence, and a read error may be involved. The chain links TRBV20-1 to TRBJ2-3; tentatively, D is TRBD2 (5 bases). The CDR3 is 13 amino acids. The germline V gene has CDR1 DFQATT and CDR2 SNEGSKA (reference sequence). CDR3 nucleotide sequence: TGCAGTTCTAGCCCCCTCAGCGTAGATACGCAGTATTTT. Protein product: CSSSPLSVDTQYF.

The CDR3 DNA follows: TGTGCCAGCAGGGTGACAGCCTCCTACGAGCAGTACTTC. Its translation: CASRVTASYEQYF. The chain combines TRBV2 with TRBJ2-7, with D perhaps matching TRBD1 (5 bases). V was trimmed by 6 bases and J by 0 bases, leaving 9 bases between them. This CDR3 contains 13 residues. Germline V CDR1 and CDR2: SNHLY, FYNNEI.

Concerning this clonotype itself: A clone one base away is much larger, so this may be a read error. The chain couples TRBV7-8 to TRBJ2-1, with D unresolved. This CDR3 is built from 11 residues. CDR1 is SGHVS and CDR2 is FQNEAQ in the germline V gene. The V end was cut by 2 bases, the J end by 6 bases, with 2 bases between. CDR3 in DNA: TGTGCCAGCAGCTTAATCAATGAGCAGTTCTTC. Amino acid sequence: CASSLINEQFF.

Concerning this clonotype: A single base separates this from a much larger clone, so it may be a read error. The chain employs TRBV2 and TRBJ1-5; D not certain. The CDR3 runs 13 residues. V lost 6 bases and J lost 6, with 12 bases in between. Germline V lookup: CDR1 SNHLY, CDR2 FYNNEI. Written as DNA, the CDR3 is TGTGCCAGCAGGTTTAAACAAAGTCAGCCCCAGCATTTT. It yields the protein CASRFKQSQPQHF.

With respect to this clonotype: A much more abundant neighbour one base away suggests this may be a read error. This rearrangement joins TRBV20-1 to TRBJ2-7; D might be TRBD1 or TRBD2, each matching 5 bases. Germline loops: CDR1 DFQATT, CDR2 SNEGSKA (reference sequence). This CDR3 comprises 12 residues. V lost 6 bases and J lost 5, with 14 bases in between. DNA of the CDR3: TGCAGTGCCACTCCTTGGGGGAACGAGCAGTACTTC. It specifies CSATPWGNEQYF.

The V call is TRBV19, the J call TRBJ2-5; D gene ambiguous. Germline CDR1 is LNHDA and CDR2 is SQIVND (reference sequence). This CDR3 region has 15 residues. V lost 5 bases to trimming and J lost 3 bases, with 16 bases between them. CDR3 bases: TGTGCCAGTAGTCGACGCCCCAGCCGGGAAGAGACCCAGTACTTC. Its translation is CASSRRPSREETQYF.

About this clonotype: At one end, the junction sequence differs from germline, possibly due to a read error. The V call is TRBV28, the J call TRBJ2-1; maybe TRBD2 (6 bases). From germline, CDR1 is MDHEN and CDR2 SYDVKM. CDR3 size: 15 residues. CDR3: CASRLTTGVGNERFF. The CDR3 DNA reads as TGTGCCAGCAGGCTCACAACGGGAGTAGGGAATGAGCGGTTCTTC.

Concerning this clonotype: This may arise from a read error, as a much more abundant clone is one base away. The chain links TRBV20-1 to TRBJ2-5, with D possibly matching TRBD1 (6 bases). The CDR3 has 15 residues. Germline V gene data show CDR1 as DFQATT and CDR2 as SNEGSKA (reference sequence). The V end was cut by 0 bases, the J end by 5 bases, with 16 bases between. This CDR3 is CSARDQQGTFETQYF. The CDR3 region has the DNA TGCAGTGCTAGAGACCAGCAGGGGACCTTTGAGACCCAGTACTTC.

About this clonotype itself: The junction and the germline gene differ at one end; a read error may be behind it. V is TRBV27 and J is TRBJ2-7; no clear D gene. CDR1 MNHEY and CDR2 SMNVEV come from the germline V gene (reference sequence). The CDR3 runs to 14 residues. In DNA form, the CDR3 reads TGTGCCAGCAGTTTACGGAAGACCCCATACGAGCGGTACTTC. This translates into CASSLRKTPYERYF.

V and J are TRBV29-1 and TRBJ1-1; 7 positions match TRBD1. The germline gives CDR1 SQVTM, CDR2 ANQGSEA. The ends lost 3 bases at V and 7 bases at J; junction bases unmatched: 8. The CDR3 extends over 13 amino acids. CDR3 nucleotides: TGCAGCGTTGAGGCCCACAGGGGTAGTGAAGCTTTCTTT. This sequence encodes CSVEAHRGSEAFF.

Points on this clonotype: At one boundary the junction diverges from the germline segment, which might be a read error. This chain joins TRBV7-9 and TRBJ2-1, with 12 bases that match TRBD2. Germline CDR1 SEHNR, CDR2 FQNEAQ (reference sequence). This CDR3 spans 16 amino acids. The CDR3 DNA reads TGTGCCATCAGCTTCACGACTAGCGGGAGTCGGAATGAGCAGTTCTTC. Translation: CAISFTTSGSRNEQFF. Supplemented by reference TRBV7-9 and TRBJ2-1, the full variable domain reads DTGVSQNPRHKITKRGQNVTFRCDPISEHNRLYWYRQTLGQGPEFLTYFQNEAQLEKSRLLSDRFSAERPKGSFSTLEIQRTEQGDSAMYLCAISFTTSGSRNEQFFGPGTRLTVL.

This clonotype occurred many times. This rearrangement joins TRBV27 to TRBJ2-7; 9 positions match TRBD1. This CDR3 has 16 amino acids. The V gene's germline CDR1 is MNHEY and CDR2 SMNVEV (reference sequence). Trimming at V came to 5 bases and at J to 3 bases, leaving 11 bases not matched to a gene. The CDR3 spells CASSRNPGQGGYEQYF. The DNA of the CDR3 is TGTGCCAGCAGTCGAAACCCGGGACAGGGTGGCTACGAGCAGTACTTC.

In the case of this clonotype: This may arise from a read error, as a much more abundant clone is one base away. The rearrangement joins TRBV19 to TRBJ2-2; the match to TRBD2 covers 8 bases. The germline V gene has CDR1 LNHDA and CDR2 SQIVND (reference sequence). This CDR3 comprises 15 residues. The CDR3 protein is CASSMLAGSTWELFF. For the CDR3, the DNA is TGTGCCAGTAGTATGTTAGCGGGGAGCACCTGGGAGCTGTTTTTT.

This clonotype came up many times. V gene TRBV29-1 combines with J gene TRBJ1-1; D unclear. V was clipped by 6 bases and J by 2 bases, with 16 bases between them. There are 14 residues in the CDR3. Germline V gene lookup returns CDR1 SQVTM and CDR2 ANQGSEA. This CDR3 is CSVIVGRANTEAFF. The CDR3 region has the DNA TGCAGCGTAATAGTTGGGAGGGCTAACACTGAAGCTTTCTTT.

A note on this clonotype: A single base separates this from a much larger clone, so it may be a read error. This chain links TRBV6-6 with TRBJ2-5; tentative D call: TRBD1 (6 bases). V was shortened by 0 bases and J by 4 bases, with 15 bases between the two germline ends. This CDR3 region has 16 residues. Germline values: CDR1 MNHNY, CDR2 SVGAGI (reference sequence). This chain's CDR3 is CASSYSPLGQLETQYF. The CDR3 region has the DNA TGTGCCAGCAGTTACTCCCCATTGGGACAATTAGAGACCCAGTACTTC.

This clonotype appeared many times. V is TRBV12-3 or TRBV12-4 and J is TRBJ1-5; tentatively, D is TRBD1 (5 bases). The CDR3 loop spans 14 amino acids. The V end lost 5 bases, the J end lost 5 bases, and 13 bases lay between the germline ends. CDR3 nucleotides: TGTGCCAGCAGTACTCAGGGTTGGTATCAGCCCCAGCATTTT. It specifies CASSTQGWYQPQHF.

Ten or more counts support this clonotype. The chain carries TRBV20-1 and TRBJ1-5; D is perhaps TRBD1 (5 bases). Germline V CDR1 and CDR2: DFQATT, SNEGSKA (reference sequence). V was shortened by 2 bases and J by 7 bases, with 15 bases between the two germline ends. This CDR3 contains 14 residues. The CDR3, as DNA: TGCAGTGCTAGAAGGGCGGGGGAAGGCCAGCCCCAGCATTTT. Its protein is CSARRAGEGQPQHF.

This clonotype showed up many times. This chain links TRBV15 with TRBJ1-2; D not certain. With 3 bases removed from V and 1 base from J, the gap between germline ends came to 12 bases. The CDR3 consists of 15 residues. Germline lookup yields CDR1 LNHNV and CDR2 YYDKDF (reference sequence). This chain's CDR3 is CATSSTDSLNYGYTF. CDR3 in DNA: TGTGCCACCAGCAGCACGGATAGCCTTAACTATGGCTACACCTTC.

This clonotype was found many times. The V and J genes are TRBV11-3 and TRBJ2-7; D is possibly TRBD1 (5 bases). Per the germline V gene, CDR1 is SGHNT and CDR2 is YENEEA. The CDR3 sequence is 13 residues long. V gave up 5 bases and J gave up 3 bases, with 11 bases separating them. CDR3 DNA: TGTGCCAGCAGCCTCAGACAGAGCTACGAGCAGTACTTC. Its translation is CASSLRQSYEQYF.

The genes are TRBV12-3 or TRBV12-4 and TRBJ2-1; D may be TRBD1 (6 bases). V was shortened by 5 bases and J by 4 bases, with 15 bases between the two germline ends. The CDR3 has 15 amino acids. The DNA of the CDR3 is TGTGCCAGCAGTCCTAGAGGACAGTTATACAATGAGCAGTTCTTC. Protein product: CASSPRGQLYNEQFF.

V and J are TRBV5-1 and TRBJ2-1; 7 bases are a match to TRBD2. Germline assignment: CDR1 SGHRS and CDR2 YFSETQ. V shed 0 bases and J 8 bases; nucleotides not matched to a gene: 8. This CDR3 region has 15 residues. CDR3 sequence reads: CASSLGGGSGHEQFF. CDR3 bases: TGCGCCAGCAGCTTGGGTGGCGGGAGCGGCCATGAGCAGTTCTTC.

This clonotype occurred a few times. Since a much larger clone is just one base distant, this may be a read error. The chain couples TRBV20-1 to TRBJ1-2, with D unclear. Trimming took 7 bases from V and 4 from J, leaving 16 bases between them. CDR3 length equals 13 residues. Germline CDR1 and CDR2: DFQATT and SNEGSKA (reference sequence). Here the CDR3 reads CSVTDDRSYGYTF. CDR3 DNA: TGCAGTGTCACAGACGACCGGAGCTATGGCTACACCTTC.

With respect to this clonotype: A clone one base away is much larger, so this may be a read error. V and J are TRBV27 and TRBJ1-6, with D maybe TRBD1 (5 bases). There are 16 residues in the CDR3. CDR1 is MNHEY, CDR2 SMNVEV, per germline (reference sequence). CDR3 DNA sequence: TGTGCCAGCACCGCGACAGCACCACCAATCAATTCACCCTTCCACTTT. It specifies CASTATAPPINSPFHF.

This clonotype was seen once. V gene TRBV6-5 combines with J gene TRBJ2-1; 9 bases are a match to TRBD2. The germline V gene has CDR1 MNHEY and CDR2 SVGAGI. This CDR3 is 16 amino acids long. The V segment lost 1 base and the J segment 10 bases; nucleotides outside the gene matches: 11. Here the CDR3 reads CASSYLSGRRWHEQFF. CDR3 coding DNA: TGTGCCAGCAGTTACTTGAGCGGGAGGAGATGGCACGAGCAGTTCTTC.

As regards this clonotype: This clone may be a read error of a much larger clone one base away. This rearrangement joins TRBV7-2 to TRBJ2-3; perhaps TRBD1 as D (6 bases). From germline, CDR1 is SGHTA and CDR2 FQGNSA. The ends were cut back, 5 bases at V and 6 bases at J, with 15 bases in the middle. This CDR3 has 14 amino acids. In DNA form, the CDR3 reads TGTGCCAGCAGCCCGCACAGGGCCTTGGATACGCAGTATTTT. Residues: CASSPHRALDTQYF. Drawing the rest from reference TRBV7-2 and TRBJ2-3, the complete variable domain is GAGVSQSPSNKVTEKGKDVELRCDPISGHTALYWYRQSLGQGLEFLIYFQGNSAPDKSGLPSDRFSAERTGGSVSTLTIQRTQQEDSAVYLCASSPHRALDTQYFGPGTRLTVL.

Remarks on this clonotype: Possible read error: a much larger clone is one base away. V gene TRBV3-1 combines with J gene TRBJ1-5, with D maybe TRBD1 (6 bases). Germline V gene sequence: CDR1 LGHDT, CDR2 YNNKEL (reference sequence). There are 15 residues in the CDR3. The CDR3 sequence: CASSQGRGGGQPEHF. In DNA, the CDR3 is TGTGCCAGCAGCCAAGGCAGGGGAGGGGGTCAGCCCGAGCATTTT.

This clonotype was observed a few times. The rearrangement joins TRBV5-1 to TRBJ2-5, with 10 bases fitting TRBD1. The CDR3 covers 17 residues. The V and J ends lost 5 bases and 4 bases, in that order; junction bases with no gene match: 14. Germline lookup yields CDR1 SGHRS and CDR2 YFSETQ. Here the CDR3 DNA reads TGCGCCAGCAGTTCTCCCTCCCGGGACAGGGGTCGAGAGACCCAGTACTTC. Protein sequence: CASSSPSRDRGRETQYF.

As to this clonotype: A much bigger clone sits one base away, suggesting this may be a read error. The CDR3 is CASSNLGQETQCF. The CDR3 DNA follows: TGTGCCAGTAGTAATCTCGGACAAGAGACCCAGTGCTTC. The V call is TRBV19, the J call TRBJ2-5; a weak D match, TRBD1 (5 bases). The CDR3 consists of 13 residues. Germline CDR1 LNHDA, CDR2 SQIVND (reference sequence).

The CDR3 loop reads CASVRQGVDYEQYF. As DNA, the CDR3 is TGTGCCAGCGTGAGACAGGGAGTTGACTACGAGCAGTACTTC. The V call is TRBV2, the J call TRBJ2-7; 7 positions match TRBD1. V was pared by 8 bases and J by 3 bases, with 10 bases of the junction left unmatched. This CDR3 has 14 residues. Germline V gene lookup returns CDR1 SNHLY and CDR2 FYNNEI. Looking up the rest from reference TRBV2 and TRBJ2-7 gives the full variable domain: EPEVTQTPSHQVTQMGQEVILRCVPISNHLYFYWYRQILGQKVEFLVSFYNNEISEKSEIFDDQFSVERPDGSNFTLKIRSTKLEDSAMYFCASVRQGVDYEQYFGPGTRLTVT.